These 26 T cell receptor beta chains were sequenced from one sample in a study of T-cell reconstitution after alpha-beta-depleted transplantation in children. TCRbeta library construction was performed incorporating unique molecular identifiers. Each CDR3 protein is one row after TCRdb ran MiXCR on the PCR reads. The sample consists of a few hundred thousand distinct CDR3 sequences, around 10% of them appearing once. The source material was PBMCs, sampled before TCRalphabeta/CD19-depleted stem cell transplant. The receptors originated from a boy younger than two with acute myeloid leukemia, due to receive a stem cell transplant.

This clonotype was detected ten times or more. The V gene is TRBV7-3, the J gene TRBJ1-1; 7 nucleotides align to TRBD1. The germline gives CDR1 SGHTA, CDR2 FQGTGA. This CDR3 has 14 amino acids. With V trimmed by 6 bases and J by 1 base, 5 bases remained unmatched. The CDR3 sequence: CASSRQGQNTEAFF. DNA for the CDR3: TGTGCCAGCAGTCGACAGGGTCAGAACACTGAAGCTTTCTTT.

There are many counts of this clonotype. This rearrangement joins TRBV7-8 to TRBJ2-7; D is possibly TRBD1 (5 bases). This CDR3 spans 13 amino acids. V shed 4 bases and J shed 0 bases, with 7 bases lying between them. CDR1 and CDR2 (germline): SGHVS, FQNEAQ. The CDR3 loop reads CASSYDSSYEQYF. As DNA, the CDR3 is TGTGCCAGCAGCTACGACAGCTCCTACGAGCAGTACTTC.

This clonotype was seen repeatedly, ten times or more. The chain is built from TRBV6-2 or TRBV6-3 and TRBJ1-6; TRBD1 matches 7 bases. With 6 bases clipped from V and 14 bases from J, the junction kept 13 bases outside the gene matches. This CDR3 contains 14 residues. The germline CDR1 and CDR2 sequences are MNHEY and SVGEGT. The CDR3 bases are TGTGCCAGCAGGGCTGCGACAGGGACCCTGGCCCTCCACTTT. Translation gives CASRAATGTLALHF.

There are many counts of this clonotype. V is TRBV20-1 and J is TRBJ2-3; 8 nucleotides match TRBD2. CDR3 size: 15 residues. The ends lost 8 bases at V and 6 bases at J; junction bases unmatched: 16. Germline V lookup: CDR1 DFQATT, CDR2 SNEGSKA (reference sequence). CDR3 nucleotides: TGCAGTAACATTAAAGGGGCGCGGGGGGCGGATACGCAGTATTTT. It yields the protein CSNIKGARGADTQYF.

This clonotype came up many times. The rearrangement links TRBV11-2 to TRBJ1-1; D call uncertain. V was shortened by 4 bases and J by 1 base, with 10 bases between the two germline ends. CDR1 SGHAT and CDR2 FQNNGV come from the germline V gene. This CDR3 has 14 amino acids. CDR3 DNA sequence: TGTGCCAGCAGCTACGCTACACCGAACACTGAAGCTTTCTTT. Protein: CASSYATPNTEAFF.

This clonotype was detected ten times or more. V and J are TRBV7-9 and TRBJ2-2; weak D call: TRBD2 (6 bases). Trimming pared 3 bases from V and 1 base from J, leaving 15 bases between. Germline CDR1 reads SEHNR; CDR2 reads FQNEAQ (reference sequence). This CDR3 contains 17 residues. The CDR3 sequence: CASSFLASLLNTGELFF. The CDR3 coding sequence is TGTGCCAGCAGCTTTCTAGCGTCCCTGTTGAACACCGGGGAGCTGTTTTTT. The full variable domain, with the rest looked up from reference TRBV7-9 and TRBJ2-2, is DTGVSQNPRHKITKRGQNVTFRCDPISEHNRLYWYRQTLGQGPEFLTYFQNEAQLEKSRLLSDRFSAERPKGSFSTLEIQRTEQGDSAMYLCASSFLASLLNTGELFFGEGSRLTVL.

This clonotype was seen at least ten times. The genes are TRBV5-1 and TRBJ2-7, with D tentatively TRBD2 (6 bases). The CDR3 runs to 13 residues. V was clipped by 5 bases and J by 1 base, with 10 bases between them. In germline, CDR1 is SGHRS, CDR2 YFSETQ. The CDR3 sequence is CASSSTSSYEQYF. In nucleotides, the CDR3 is TGCGCCAGCAGTTCGACTAGTTCCTACGAGCAGTACTTC.

This clonotype was recorded at least ten times. The CDR3 protein is CASSRDRLFYGYTF. Written as DNA, the CDR3 is TGTGCCAGCAGCCGGGACAGACTTTTCTATGGCTACACCTTC. The genes are TRBV12-3 or TRBV12-4 and TRBJ1-2; 7 positions match TRBD1. The trim removed 6 bases at V and 4 bases at J, leaving 8 bases unmatched. The CDR3 sequence is 14 residues long.

This clonotype was seen many times. The chain is built from TRBV27 and TRBJ2-7; possibly TRBD1 for D (6 bases). Germline CDR1 and CDR2: MNHEY and SMNVEV (reference sequence). V shed 0 bases and J shed 6 bases, with 18 bases lying between them. The CDR3 is made up of 16 amino acids. CDR3 nucleotide sequence: TGTGCCAGCAGTTTATCATTCAGGGGCACTCCGGTCGAGCAGTACTTC. Amino acid sequence: CASSLSFRGTPVEQYF.

Points on this clonotype: One base away lies a much larger clone, so this may be a sequencing read error. The chain uses TRBV6-6 and TRBJ2-1, with 9 bases fitting TRBD2. In germline, CDR1 is MNHNY, CDR2 SVGAGI (reference sequence). There are 13 residues in the CDR3. In nucleotides, the CDR3 is TGTGTCAGCAAACTAGCGGGCTGGAATGAGCAGTTCTTC. This gives the protein CVSKLAGWNEQFF.

This clonotype was seen many times. The V gene is TRBV28, the J gene TRBJ1-2; a possible D gene is TRBD1 (6 bases). CDR3 length: 13 residues. The V gene lost 6 bases and the J gene lost 8 bases, with 16 bases spanning the gap. Germline V gene sequence: CDR1 MDHEN, CDR2 SYDVKM. The CDR3 reads CASSLQRGGGYTF. CDR3 DNA: TGTGCCAGCAGCCTTCAAAGGGGGGGCGGCTACACCTTC.

The chain couples TRBV11-3 to TRBJ2-5, with D possibly matching TRBD2 (6 bases). This CDR3 is built from 18 residues. Germline V CDR1 and CDR2: SGHNT, YENEEA. The V end was cut by 2 bases, the J end by 0 bases, with 19 bases between. The CDR3 loop is CASSLWGLPDNHQETQYF. As DNA, the CDR3 is TGTGCCAGCAGCTTATGGGGACTCCCGGATAACCACCAAGAGACCCAGTACTTC. The variable domain in full, completed from reference TRBV11-3 and TRBJ2-5, reads EAGVVQSPRYKIIEKKQPVAFWCNPISGHNTLYWYLQNLGQGPELLIRYENEEAVDDSQLPKDRFSAERLKGVDSTLKIQPAELGDSAVYLCASSLWGLPDNHQETQYFGPGTRLLVL.

The rearrangement joins TRBV7-2 to TRBJ1-6; no definite D call. The CDR3 sequence is 15 residues long. The ends were cut back, 6 bases at V and 6 bases at J, with 15 bases in the middle. Germline V lookup: CDR1 SGHTA, CDR2 FQGNSA. CDR3 protein: CASRYPGVRNSPLHF. CDR3 DNA: TGTGCCAGCAGATACCCTGGGGTCCGTAATTCACCCCTCCACTTT.

In this sample, this clonotype turned up many times. The chain employs TRBV7-2 and TRBJ1-1; TRBD1 agrees at 7 bases. The length of the CDR3 is 15 residues. CDR1 is SGHTA and CDR2 is FQGNSA in the germline V gene. Trimming at V came to 1 base and at J to 7 bases, leaving 9 bases not matched to a gene. The CDR3 DNA is TGTGCCAGCAGCTTAGGTGGACAGGTCCAGGGTGAAGCTTTCTTT. Its protein product is CASSLGGQVQGEAFF.

This clonotype was seen repeatedly, ten times or more. The chain couples TRBV7-3 to TRBJ2-1; D remains ambiguous. This CDR3 has 13 residues. Per germline, CDR1 SGHTA and CDR2 FQGTGA. Deletions cut 5 bases from V and 5 bases from J, with 10 bases between. The CDR3 region has the DNA TGTGCCAGCAGCCTCGACCCCAACAATGAGCAGTTCTTC. This codes for CASSLDPNNEQFF.

In its sample, this clonotype was seen many times. The chain uses TRBV5-1 and TRBJ2-1, with no clear D. This CDR3 is 12 amino acids long. Trimming cost V 3 bases and J 2 bases, with 3 bases left between them. CDR1 is SGHRS, CDR2 YFSETQ, per germline. The CDR3 region is CASSSTYNEQFF. CDR3 DNA sequence: TGCGCCAGCAGCTCAACCTACAATGAGCAGTTCTTC.

This clonotype was seen repeatedly, ten times or more. The rearrangement links TRBV5-6 to TRBJ2-3; D is perhaps TRBD1 (6 bases). Germline values: CDR1 SGHDT, CDR2 YYEEEE. Trimming pared 2 bases from V and 2 bases from J, leaving 15 bases between. The CDR3 spans 16 residues. The CDR3 DNA reads TGTGCCAGCAGCTTCCGGGACAAGGCCTTCACAGATACGCAGTATTTT. Translation gives CASSFRDKAFTDTQYF.

There are many counts of this clonotype. The chain carries TRBV7-9 and TRBJ2-1; a weak D match, TRBD1 (6 bases). The V and J ends lost 1 base and 9 bases respectively, with 16 bases between them. The V gene's germline CDR1 is SEHNR and CDR2 FQNEAQ (reference sequence). The CDR3 covers 15 residues. The CDR3 region has the DNA TGTGCCAGCAGCTTAGAGCCCGAGACAGGAGGTGAGCAGTTCTTC. Translation gives CASSLEPETGGEQFF.

This clonotype was counted many times. V is TRBV20-1 and J is TRBJ2-7; 9 nucleotides match TRBD2. The V and J ends lost 0 bases and 7 bases, in that order; junction bases with no gene match: 10. Germline V gene lookup returns CDR1 DFQATT and CDR2 SNEGSKA (reference sequence). This CDR3 comprises 15 residues. The CDR3 protein is CSARDQGSGGREQYF. The CDR3 DNA reads TGCAGTGCTAGAGATCAGGGTAGCGGGGGCCGAGAGCAGTACTTC.

The table lists this clonotype with many counts. V gene TRBV5-1 combines with J gene TRBJ2-7, with TRBD1 identical over 7 bases. With 4 bases clipped from V and 2 bases from J, the junction kept 6 bases outside the gene matches. This CDR3 has 14 residues. Germline V CDR1 and CDR2: SGHRS, YFSETQ. CDR3 sequence: CASSPDRAAYEQYF. DNA of the CDR3: TGCGCCAGCAGCCCCGACAGGGCGGCCTACGAGCAGTACTTC. Full variable domain (outside the CDR3, taken from reference TRBV5-1 and TRBJ2-7): KAGVTQTPRYLIKTRGQQVTLSCSPISGHRSVSWYQQTPGQGLQFLFEYFSETQRNKGNFPGRFSGRQFSNSRSEMNVSTLELGDSALYLCASSPDRAAYEQYFGPGTRLTVT.

This clonotype was counted ten times or more. The chain couples TRBV20-1 to TRBJ2-1; possibly TRBD2 for D (5 bases). With 7 bases removed from V and 7 bases from J, the gap between germline ends came to 11 bases. The germline V gene encodes CDR1 DFQATT and CDR2 SNEGSKA (reference sequence). CDR3 length: 11 residues. The CDR3 loop is CSVRRVNEQFF. The DNA for the CDR3 is TGCAGTGTTAGGCGGGTGAATGAGCAGTTCTTC.

In its sample, this clonotype was seen many times. This rearrangement joins TRBV7-3 to TRBJ2-3; D is possibly TRBD1 (5 bases). With 5 bases removed from V and 0 bases from J, the gap between germline ends came to 9 bases. The CDR3 extends over 14 amino acids. Germline lookup yields CDR1 SGHTA and CDR2 FQGTGA. CDR3 in amino acids: CASSGATSTDTQYF. CDR3 in DNA: TGTGCCAGCAGCGGGGCTACTAGCACAGATACGCAGTATTTT.

This clonotype has only a few counts. The chain employs TRBV6-5 and TRBJ1-1; D is uncertain. The CDR3 runs 14 residues. CDR1 and CDR2 from the germline V gene are MNHEY and SVGAGI. The V and J ends lost 0 bases and 7 bases respectively, with 12 bases between them. The CDR3 bases are TGTGCCAGCAGTTACTCGAAGAGGACCCATGAAGCTTTCTTT. Its translation is CASSYSKRTHEAFF.

This clonotype was counted ten times or more. The CDR3 spells CSVSLTGGSPLHF. DNA for the CDR3: TGCAGCGTTTCCCTCACAGGGGGATCACCCCTCCACTTT. The chain combines TRBV29-1 with TRBJ1-6; 8 nucleotides align to TRBD1. There are 13 residues in the CDR3. Per the germline V gene, CDR1 is SQVTM and CDR2 is ANQGSEA. V lost 5 bases to trimming and J lost 10 bases; unmatched junction nucleotides: 7.

With regard to this clonotype: A much larger clone sits a single nucleotide away, making a read error possible. This chain joins TRBV3-1 and TRBJ2-1, with a weak D call TRBD2 (5 bases). The CDR3 has 14 residues. In germline, CDR1 is LGHDT, CDR2 YNNKEL (reference sequence). Here the CDR3 reads CASSRTHSCNEQFF. CDR3 bases: TGTGCCAGCAGCCGGACTCACTCCTGCAATGAGCAGTTCTTC.

This clonotype was found many times. The CDR3 DNA reads as TGTGCCAGCAGTTTACGCCTCCCGGTTGCCGAGCAGTACTTC. Protein sequence: CASSLRLPVAEQYF. The rearrangement joins TRBV12-3 or TRBV12-4 to TRBJ2-7; D call uncertain. The CDR3 is 14 residues long. V lost 2 bases and J 6 bases, leaving 14 bases between the germline ends.